Presented here are 24 T cell receptor beta chains from one specimen sequenced in a study of blood T cell repertoires in COVID-19. Clones were sequenced by immunoSEQ multiplex PCR, and TCRdb holds only the in-frame ones, with some missing. The sample carries about 360,000 clones, about 87% recorded once. The sequencing input was peripheral blood. These receptors came from a human donor in a cohort sampled during active COVID-19.

The table lists this clone with a count of one. The chain uses TRBV19 and TRBJ2-3; TRBD1 agrees at 8 bases. V lost 3 bases to trimming and J lost 1 base; unmatched junction nucleotides: 6. Germline V gene data show CDR1 as LNHDA and CDR2 as SQIVND (reference sequence). CDR3 size: 16 residues. CDR3 loop: CASSIRLTGGTDTQYF. The CDR3 DNA follows: TGTGCCAGTAGTATCCGTCTGACAGGGGGCACAGATACGCAGTATTTT.

This chain connects TRBV7-9 to TRBJ2-5; 11 nucleotides line up with TRBD1. Trimming at V came to 5 bases and at J to 4 bases, leaving 6 bases not matched to a gene. CDR3 size: 15 residues. Germline-derived CDR1 and CDR2 are SEHNR and FQNEAQ (reference sequence). The CDR3: CASSAGQGARETQYF. CDR3 coding DNA: TGTGCCAGCAGCGCCGGACAGGGGGCGAGAGAGACCCAGTACTTC.

The chain employs TRBV10-3 and TRBJ2-5; no clear D gene. V was clipped by 1 base and J by 7 bases, with 7 bases between them. CDR1 and CDR2 (germline): ENHRY, SYGVKD. CDR3 length: 12 amino acids. Here the CDR3 DNA reads TGTGCCATCAGTGAGTGGTCGGGGACCCAGTACTTC. It codes for CAISEWSGTQYF.

The rearrangement uses TRBV5-5 and TRBJ1-2; the D gene is possibly TRBD1 (6 bases). This CDR3 has 14 residues. Germline CDR1 and CDR2: SGHKS and YYEKEE (reference sequence). The V gene lost 4 bases and the J gene lost 1 base, with 11 bases spanning the gap. CDR3 in amino acids: CASSEGGGNYGYTF. For the CDR3, the DNA is TGTGCCAGCAGCGAGGGAGGGGGTAACTATGGCTACACCTTC.

The V and J genes are TRBV28 and TRBJ1-6; TRBD1 aligns across 7 bases. J was trimmed by 7 bases and V by 6 bases; bases with no gene match: 12. Germline values: CDR1 MDHEN, CDR2 SYDVKM. CDR3 length: 16 amino acids. Here the CDR3 DNA reads TGTGCCAGCAGGCCCCTCGCCGGGACAGTGAATTCACCCCTCCACTTT. Amino acids: CASRPLAGTVNSPLHF.

CDR3 DNA: TGTGCCATCAGCCGAGACCCAGAGAGAGGTGAGCAGTTCTTC. This translates into CAISRDPERGEQFF. The chain recombines TRBV10-3 with TRBJ2-1; D remains unclear. The germline V gene encodes CDR1 ENHRY and CDR2 SYGVKD. The V gene lost 6 bases and the J gene lost 9 bases, with 18 bases spanning the gap. The CDR3 has 14 residues.

J is TRBJ1-3 and V is TRBV28, with D perhaps TRBD1 (6 bases). V was cut by 7 bases and J by 8 bases, with 18 bases left in between. CDR1 is MDHEN and CDR2 is SYDVKM in the germline V gene. The CDR3 runs to 14 residues. This CDR3 is CASKRPQGRDTIYF. CDR3 nucleotide sequence: TGTGCCAGCAAGAGACCCCAGGGGAGGGACACCATATATTTT.

This clone turned up a few times. This chain joins TRBV4-1 and TRBJ1-1, with D possibly matching TRBD1 (5 bases). Germline loops: CDR1 MGHRA, CDR2 YSYEKL. The CDR3 is 13 amino acids. Trimming cost V 0 bases and J 11 bases, with 13 bases left between them. The CDR3 protein is CASSQDVGKGAFF. CDR3 in DNA: TGCGCCAGCAGCCAAGATGTGGGGAAGGGGGCTTTCTTT.

The J gene is TRBJ2-7, the V gene TRBV5-1, with 9 bases lining up with TRBD1. The CDR3 runs 14 residues. Losses at the gene ends were 1 base for V and 6 bases for J; bases not matched to a gene: 5. CDR1 and CDR2 (germline): SGHRS, YFSETQ. The CDR3 bases are TGCGCCAGCAGCTTGACAGGGGGCGCCCTCGAGCAGTACTTC. It translates to CASSLTGGALEQYF.

The rearrangement joins TRBV11-3 to TRBJ2-2, with TRBD2 matching 13 bases. Unmatched junction bases numbered 1, after V lost 1 base and J lost 5 bases. This CDR3 is 16 amino acids long. Germline V gives CDR1 SGHNT, CDR2 YENEEA. The CDR3 protein is CASSLGLAGGTGELFF. CDR3 DNA: TGTGCCAGCAGCTTAGGACTAGCGGGAGGAACCGGGGAGCTGTTTTTT.

The chain combines TRBV7-6 with TRBJ2-5, with a tentative D call TRBD1 (6 bases). Trimming shortened V by 1 base and J by 2 bases, and 14 bases separated the two germline ends. Germline V gene data show CDR1 as SGHVS and CDR2 as FNYEAQ. The CDR3 consists of 16 residues. CDR3 nucleotides: TGTGCCAGCAGCTTAGGGGCCGTAACAGGGCAAGAGACCCAGTACTTC. It translates to CASSLGAVTGQETQYF.

The chain combines TRBV28 with TRBJ1-2, with 8 bases fitting TRBD1. In germline, CDR1 is MDHEN, CDR2 SYDVKM. CDR3 size: 15 residues. Trimming removed 6 bases from V and 2 bases from J; junction bases left unmatched: 8. The CDR3, as DNA: TGTGCCAGCAGCCCCTGGGACAGGAGAAACTATGGCTACACCTTC. It translates to CASSPWDRRNYGYTF.

V gene TRBV5-6 combines with J gene TRBJ2-7; D possibly corresponds to TRBD1 (5 bases). Per the germline V gene, CDR1 is SGHDT and CDR2 is YYEEEE. The CDR3 spans 14 residues. The V and J ends lost 7 bases and 3 bases respectively, with 17 bases between them. The chain's CDR3 is CASGSAGMSYEQYF. The CDR3 region has the DNA TGTGCCAGCGGTTCGGCAGGGATGAGCTACGAGCAGTACTTC.

The chain uses TRBV2 and TRBJ2-3; 10 bases line up with TRBD2. Losses at the gene ends were 2 bases for V and 2 bases for J; bases not matched to a gene: 4. Germline loops: CDR1 SNHLY, CDR2 FYNNEI. The CDR3 is 16 residues long. The CDR3 sequence is CASSEWTSGSTDTQYF. DNA of the CDR3: TGTGCCAGCAGTGAATGGACTAGCGGATCCACAGATACGCAGTATTTT.

The V gene is TRBV2, the J gene TRBJ2-5; D remains unclear. The CDR3 covers 14 residues. Per the germline V gene, CDR1 is SNHLY and CDR2 is FYNNEI. Deletions cut 6 bases from V and 1 base from J, with 12 bases between. The CDR3 region has the DNA TGTGCCAGCAGGGTCGGTGGCGGCCAAGAGACCCAGTACTTC. Protein: CASRVGGGQETQYF.

The chain is built from TRBV5-4 and TRBJ1-2, with a tentative D call TRBD1 (6 bases). The germline V and J ends were trimmed by 2 bases and 4 bases, with 15 bases remaining between them. CDR3 length equals 15 residues. Looked up from germline, CDR1 is SGHNT and CDR2 is YYREEE (reference sequence). The CDR3 sequence is CASSFADRRTYGYTF. The CDR3 nucleotides read TGTGCCAGCAGCTTTGCCGACAGGCGGACCTATGGCTACACCTTC.

CDR3 in DNA: TGCGCCAGCAGCGGCGGACTAGCGAGGCCCTACAATGAGCAGTTCTTC. Translation gives CASSGGLARPYNEQFF. The chain recombines TRBV5-1 with TRBJ2-1; 9 bases agree with TRBD2. With V trimmed by 4 bases and J by 2 bases, 7 bases remained unmatched. This CDR3 has 16 residues. CDR1 SGHRS and CDR2 YFSETQ come from the germline V gene.

V and J are TRBV5-1 and TRBJ2-3; 7 bases are shared with TRBD2. After removal of 4 bases from V and 1 base from J, the junction contained 9 bases not matched to a gene. Germline V gene sequence: CDR1 SGHRS, CDR2 YFSETQ. This CDR3 is built from 16 residues. Here the CDR3 reads CASSSGAGAGTDTQYF. Written as DNA, the CDR3 is TGCGCCAGCAGCAGCGGGGCGGGAGCTGGCACAGATACGCAGTATTTT.

The chain employs TRBV9 and TRBJ2-1, with 7 bases matching TRBD2. CDR3 length: 15 amino acids. Germline V gives CDR1 SGDLS, CDR2 YYNGEE. V gave up 1 base and J gave up 4 bases; unmatched junction bases: 5. The CDR3 bases are TGTGCCAGCAGCGTACGGGCTAGCGGTTACAATGAGCAGTTCTTC. It yields the protein CASSVRASGYNEQFF.

The CDR3 here is CASSLGTSATTDTQYF. As DNA, the CDR3 is TGTGCCAGCAGCTTGGGGACTAGCGCGACCACAGATACGCAGTATTTT. This chain connects TRBV5-4 to TRBJ2-3; TRBD2 agrees at 9 bases. The J segment lost 2 bases and the V segment lost 0 bases, leaving 4 bases of the junction unmatched. Germline loops: CDR1 SGHNT, CDR2 YYREEE (reference sequence). This CDR3 contains 16 residues.

This clone has a count of ten or more. The chain carries TRBV7-3 and TRBJ2-1, with 11 bases fitting TRBD2. Germline CDR1 reads SGHTA; CDR2 reads FQGTGA. The length of the CDR3 is 18 residues. J lost 10 bases, V lost 5 bases, and 19 bases had no gene match. The chain's CDR3 is CASSPRQSSTSGRHEQFF. The CDR3 DNA is TGTGCCAGCAGCCCCCGGCAGAGTAGCACTAGCGGGAGACACGAGCAGTTCTTC.

This clone showed up just once. The CDR3 DNA follows: TGTGCCAGCAGCAAAGTTCAGTCCTACGAGCAGTACTTC. It specifies CASSKVQSYEQYF. The V call is TRBV21-1, the J call TRBJ2-7; the D call of TRBD1 is as the table states it, not checked on the DNA. TRBV21-1 is marked as a pseudogene. The CDR3 covers 13 residues.

The chain uses TRBV19 and TRBJ1-5, with D possibly TRBD1 on 6 matching bases. Trimming removed 5 bases from V and 5 bases from J, with 10 bases in between. The CDR3 is 13 amino acids. CDR1 and CDR2 from the germline V gene are LNHDA and SQIVND (reference sequence). CDR3 bases: TGTGCCAGTAGTCAAGCAGGGGATCAGCCCCAGCATTTT. Its protein is CASSQAGDQPQHF.

The J gene is TRBJ2-1, the V gene TRBV24-1; TRBD2 matches at 11 bases. Germline V gives CDR1 KGHDR, CDR2 SFDVKD. CDR3 size: 13 residues. Trimming took 4 bases from V and 13 from J; bases not matched to a gene: 5. Written as DNA, the CDR3 is TGTGCCACCAGTGACCCGGGACTAGCGGCACAGTTCTTC. It translates to CATSDPGLAAQFF.